The 30 T cell receptor beta chains in this list originate from one sample, sequenced in a study of T cell repertoires in cytomegalovirus infection. Which antigens these TCRs recognize remains unknown. One entry per CDR3 protein, called by TCRdb with MiXCR from the reads. Among 100,000 to 150,000 distinct CDR3 sequences, approximately 30% were seen once, and the ten largest hold 58%. The sequencing used CD8+ T cells from cultured PBMCs, collected from culture after CMV antigen stimulation. The origin of the receptors is a human donor in good health (CMV status not recorded). Some clones in this sample may be carry-over from other donors' samples.

J is TRBJ1-2 and V is TRBV7-9; D not resolved. CDR1 and CDR2 (germline): SEHNR, FQNEAQ (reference sequence). The CDR3 spans 12 residues. The ends were cut back, 4 bases at V and 6 bases at J, with 9 bases in the middle. CDR3 sequence (DNA): TGTGCCAGCAGCTCCTACAGAGATGGCTACACCTTC. Its protein product is CASSSYRDGYTF.

The chain employs TRBV20-1 and TRBJ1-6; D gene ambiguous. V lost 1 base and J lost 8, with 15 bases in between. Germline CDR1 and CDR2: DFQATT and SNEGSKA (reference sequence). The CDR3 totals 15 residues. The CDR3 DNA follows: TGCAGTGCTAGAGCGGGCGAGTGGGTGGATTCACCCCTCCACTTT. Its translation: CSARAGEWVDSPLHF.

The V gene is TRBV6-6, the J gene TRBJ2-7, with no clear D. The CDR3 extends over 12 amino acids. Per germline, CDR1 MNHNY and CDR2 SVGAGI (reference sequence). The V and J ends lost 2 bases and 3 bases respectively, with 5 bases between them. CDR3 residues: CASSYAVYEQYF. The CDR3 coding sequence is TGTGCCAGCAGTTACGCCGTCTACGAGCAGTACTTC.

This chain links TRBV7-8 with TRBJ1-2, with 7 bases that match TRBD1. The V and J ends lost 1 base and 8 bases, in that order; junction bases with no gene match: 19. The CDR3 length is 18 residues. Germline CDR1 reads SGHVS; CDR2 reads FQNEAQ. CDR3 sequence reads: CASSLDRGTVGDLTGYTF. The CDR3 DNA is TGTGCCAGCAGCTTAGATCGGGGGACAGTGGGGGATCTAACCGGCTACACCTTC.

The rearrangement uses TRBV15 and TRBJ1-2; tentative D call: TRBD1 (6 bases). Trimming left V 0 bases short and J 4 bases short, with 6 bases between. CDR1 is LNHNV, CDR2 YYDKDF, per germline (reference sequence). The CDR3 runs 13 residues. DNA for the CDR3: TGTGCCACCAGCAGAGAGGACAGCTATGGCTACACCTTC. Protein: CATSREDSYGYTF.

J is TRBJ2-7 and V is TRBV4-3, with a possible D match to TRBD1 (5 bases). The V end was cut by 0 bases, the J end by 4 bases, with 16 bases between. Germline CDR1 LGHNA, CDR2 YSLEER. The CDR3 contains 16 residues. The CDR3 region is CASSQDGHCWGYEQYF. CDR3 bases: TGCGCCAGCAGCCAAGATGGACACTGCTGGGGTTACGAGCAGTACTTC.

The V gene is TRBV7-8, the J gene TRBJ2-1, with TRBD1 matching over 8 bases. V shed 5 bases and J 12 bases; nucleotides not matched to a gene: 9. The CDR3 totals 13 residues. The germline CDR1 and CDR2 sequences are SGHVS and FQNEAQ. As DNA, the CDR3 is TGTGCCAGCAGCACGGGACAGGCCTTTGGGCAGTTCTTC. Residues: CASSTGQAFGQFF.

The chain couples TRBV5-5 to TRBJ2-2; 12 nucleotides line up with TRBD1. The germline V gene encodes CDR1 SGHKS and CDR2 YYEKEE (reference sequence). This CDR3 comprises 17 residues. J was trimmed by 1 base and V by 2 bases; bases with no gene match: 3. The DNA for the CDR3 is TGTGCCAGCAGCTTCCGGGACAGGGGGCGGAACACCGGGGAGCTGTTTTTT. It yields the protein CASSFRDRGRNTGELFF.

This clonotype was observed once. The chain is built from TRBV2 and TRBJ2-1; 8 bases match TRBD2. The length of the CDR3 is 15 residues. Germline V gives CDR1 SNHLY, CDR2 FYNNEI. The V gene end was trimmed by 7 bases and the J gene end by 8 bases; junction bases not matched to a gene: 13. The CDR3 here is CASTRWLAGLDEQFF. The CDR3 coding sequence is TGTGCCAGCACCCGGTGGCTAGCGGGTCTCGATGAGCAGTTCTTC.

V gene TRBV4-2 combines with J gene TRBJ2-5; 7 bases align to TRBD2. V gave up 0 bases and J gave up 9 bases; unmatched junction bases: 4. The CDR3 totals 13 residues. CDR1 and CDR2 from the germline V gene are LGHNA and YNFKEQ. CDR3 in amino acids: CASSQDPGRAQYF. In DNA form, the CDR3 reads TGTGCCAGCAGCCAAGATCCAGGGAGGGCCCAGTACTTC.

This clonotype has a handful of counts. The chain recombines TRBV18 with TRBJ2-2, with D possibly TRBD2 on 6 matching bases. The CDR3 length is 20 residues. The V gene's germline CDR1 is KGHSH and CDR2 LQKENI. Trimming cost V 4 bases and J 1 base, with 25 bases left between them. Here the CDR3 reads CASSLWPLAQLRMNTGELFF. CDR3 sequence (DNA): TGTGCCAGCTCACTTTGGCCGCTAGCGCAACTACGAATGAACACCGGGGAGCTGTTTTTT.

V and J are TRBV6-1 and TRBJ2-7, with TRBD1 identical over 10 bases. The V and J ends lost 3 bases and 3 bases, in that order; junction bases with no gene match: 5. Per germline, CDR1 MNHNS and CDR2 SASEGT. The CDR3 totals 15 residues. The CDR3 bases are TGTGCCAGCAGTGACGGTCGGACAGGGGGCTACGAGCAGTACTTC. Encoded protein: CASSDGRTGGYEQYF.

This clonotype was observed many times. This chain links TRBV9 with TRBJ1-2; D is ambiguous. CDR1 and CDR2 from the germline V gene are SGDLS and YYNGEE. V shed 0 bases and J shed 4 bases, with 10 bases lying between them. The CDR3 sequence is 14 residues long. CDR3 sequence: CASSVGDGPYGYTF. The CDR3 coding sequence is TGTGCCAGCAGCGTAGGCGACGGACCCTATGGCTACACCTTC.

This clonotype was detected a few times. V and J are TRBV19 and TRBJ1-4; D is undetermined. Germline V lookup: CDR1 LNHDA, CDR2 SQIVND (reference sequence). CDR3 length: 15 amino acids. Trimming pared 3 bases from V and 6 bases from J, leaving 14 bases between. The CDR3 loop reads CASSIPGDTDEKLFF. The CDR3 coding sequence is TGTGCCAGTAGTATTCCCGGAGATACAGATGAAAAACTGTTTTTT.

This clonotype showed up just a few times. V usage is TRBV6-2 or TRBV6-3 and J usage is TRBJ1-5; D gene ambiguous. V was cut by 2 bases and J by 4 bases, with 15 bases left in between. Germline V gene data show CDR1 as MNHEY and CDR2 as SVGEGT. The CDR3 is made up of 16 amino acids. This CDR3 is CASSYGIGGRNQPQHF. CDR3 coding DNA: TGTGCCAGCAGTTACGGAATTGGCGGGCGAAATCAGCCCCAGCATTTT.

There are many counts of this clonotype. The genes are TRBV2 and TRBJ2-1; D tentatively reads TRBD1 or TRBD2 (5 bases each). CDR1 SNHLY and CDR2 FYNNEI come from the germline V gene. The germline V and J ends were trimmed by 5 bases and 4 bases, with 21 bases remaining between them. The CDR3 is 17 amino acids. The CDR3 sequence is CASSLPRGAPTYNEQFF. The CDR3 bases are TGTGCCAGCAGTCTTCCAAGAGGGGCTCCGACGTACAATGAGCAGTTCTTC.

This clonotype was detected a few times. The chain couples TRBV7-2 to TRBJ1-5; D remains ambiguous. The germline V gene has CDR1 SGHTA and CDR2 FQGNSA. This CDR3 region has 15 residues. V lost 4 bases to trimming and J lost 0 bases, with 10 bases between them. CDR3 amino acids: CASSSRWASNQPQHF. In DNA, the CDR3 is TGTGCCAGCAGCTCTCGTTGGGCTAGCAATCAGCCCCAGCATTTT.

V is TRBV5-1 and J is TRBJ1-1; perhaps TRBD1 as D (5 bases). Germline CDR1 and CDR2: SGHRS and YFSETQ. The CDR3 extends over 16 amino acids. Trimming removed 0 bases from V and 1 base from J, with 13 bases in between. The CDR3 protein is CASSLAGVGENTEAFF. As DNA, the CDR3 is TGCGCCAGCAGCTTGGCTGGAGTGGGGGAGAACACTGAAGCTTTCTTT.

This sequence joins TRBV19 and TRBJ1-1; 8 bases map to TRBD1. The CDR3 contains 17 residues. Trimming at V came to 5 bases and at J to 0 bases, leaving 11 bases not matched to a gene. In germline, CDR1 is LNHDA, CDR2 SQIVND (reference sequence). The CDR3 nucleotides read TGTGCCAGTAGTGCGATCGGGACAGGAATTATGAACACTGAAGCTTTCTTT. It translates to CASSAIGTGIMNTEAFF. Full variable domain (rest looked up from reference TRBV19 and TRBJ1-1): DGGITQSPKYLFRKEGQNVTLSCEQNLNHDAMYWYRQDPGQGLRLIYYSQIVNDFQKGDIAEGYSVSREKKESFPLTVTSAQKNPTAFYLCASSAIGTGIMNTEAFFGQGTRLTVV.

This chain connects TRBV19 to TRBJ2-3; TRBD2 agrees at 8 bases. V lost 7 bases and J lost 4; bases outside the gene matches: 10. The CDR3 runs 15 residues. Germline V lookup: CDR1 LNHDA, CDR2 SQIVND (reference sequence). CDR3 amino acids: CASNDPGLVADTQYF. CDR3 nucleotide sequence: TGTGCCAGTAATGATCCGGGACTAGTCGCAGATACGCAGTATTTT.

The J gene is TRBJ2-7, the V gene TRBV28; D possibly corresponds to TRBD2 (6 bases). V lost 5 bases and J 5 bases, leaving 28 bases between the germline ends. This CDR3 contains 18 residues. Germline assignment: CDR1 MDHEN and CDR2 SYDVKM. CDR3 loop: CASSMTGTPGRRIHEQYF. DNA of the CDR3: TGTGCCAGCAGTATGACCGGGACGCCTGGGAGGAGGATCCACGAGCAGTACTTC.

The sample holds a few counts of this clonotype. This sequence joins TRBV6-6 and TRBJ1-5; D is ambiguous. Between the trimmed V and J ends, which lost 0 bases and 5 bases, there was a span of 8 bases. Germline lookup yields CDR1 MNHNY and CDR2 SVGAGI (reference sequence). The CDR3 is 14 amino acids. The CDR3 DNA sequence: TGTGCCAGCAGTTACTCCGACCGAGATCAGCCCCAGCATTTT. Encoded protein: CASSYSDRDQPQHF.

This clonotype came up many times. The chain joins TRBV7-2 to TRBJ1-5; 7 nucleotides match TRBD1. V was clipped by 1 base and J by 3 bases; unmatched bases: 3. The CDR3 covers 15 residues. Germline CDR1 and CDR2: SGHTA and FQGNSA. In DNA, the CDR3 is TGTGCCAGCAGCTTAGGGGACAGCCACAATCAGCCCCAGCATTTT. Translation: CASSLGDSHNQPQHF.

This sequence joins TRBV2 and TRBJ1-1, with D unclear. Deletions cut 8 bases from V and 5 bases from J, with 9 bases between. CDR1 is SNHLY, CDR2 FYNNEI, per germline. The CDR3 is 11 amino acids. The DNA of the CDR3 is TGTGCCAGCGGACGGCCAACTGAAGCTTTCTTT. It codes for CASGRPTEAFF.

Turning to this clonotype: The conserved phenylalanine or tryptophan is not found at the CDR3 terminus, so this likely reflects a read error. The V gene is TRBV28, the J gene TRBJ2-7; TRBD2 agrees at 7 bases. Germline V lookup: CDR1 MDHEN, CDR2 SYDVKM. The CDR3 sequence is 18 residues long. CDR3 coding DNA: TGTGACAGCAGTCTAGAATCCTTGGGGGGGAGCAACCCCTACGAGCAGTACTAC. As protein: CDSSLESLGGSNPYEQYY.

This clonotype was counted at least ten times. The rearrangement links TRBV6-2 or TRBV6-3 to TRBJ1-5, with 7 bases matching TRBD1. The CDR3 extends over 14 amino acids. The germline CDR1 and CDR2 sequences are MNHEY and SVGEGT. Trimming cost V 5 bases and J 5 bases; bases outside gene matches: 6. CDR3 in amino acids: CASSPTGIDQPQHF. DNA of the CDR3: TGTGCCAGCAGTCCGACAGGGATTGATCAGCCCCAGCATTTT.

The V gene is TRBV28, the J gene TRBJ2-2, with D hard to call. CDR1 and CDR2 (germline): MDHEN, SYDVKM. Trimming left V 3 bases short and J 4 bases short, with 9 bases between. This CDR3 contains 14 residues. The CDR3 bases are TGTGCCAGCAGTTTCGGGTTTCCCACCGGGGAGCTGTTTTTT. Encoded protein: CASSFGFPTGELFF.

Ten or more counts support this clonotype. The CDR3 sequence is CASLPEGAENPNQPQHF. The DNA of the CDR3 is TGTGCCAGCCTCCCCGAAGGGGCCGAAAACCCTAATCAGCCCCAGCATTTT. The chain is built from TRBV6-5 and TRBJ1-5; TRBD1 might be the D (5 bases). Trimming pared 8 bases from V and 4 bases from J, leaving 24 bases between. Germline V lookup: CDR1 MNHEY, CDR2 SVGAGI. CDR3 length equals 17 residues.

This chain uses TRBV19 with TRBJ1-1; D gene ambiguous. This CDR3 contains 13 residues. The germline V and J ends were trimmed by 1 base and 10 bases, with 13 bases remaining between them. CDR1 and CDR2 (germline): LNHDA, SQIVND (reference sequence). The chain's CDR3 is CASSIGGGSAAFF. CDR3 coding DNA: TGTGCCAGTAGTATAGGAGGAGGGTCGGCAGCTTTCTTT. The full variable domain, rest sourced from reference TRBV19 and TRBJ1-1, is DGGITQSPKYLFRKEGQNVTLSCEQNLNHDAMYWYRQDPGQGLRLIYYSQIVNDFQKGDIAEGYSVSREKKESFPLTVTSAQKNPTAFYLCASSIGGGSAAFFGQGTRLTVV.

This clonotype was seen ten or more times. The genes are TRBV7-2 and TRBJ2-7; D gene uncertain. The CDR3 runs 13 residues. Germline V CDR1 and CDR2: SGHTA, FQGNSA. V lost 3 bases and J 1 base, leaving 7 bases between the germline ends. DNA for the CDR3: TGTGCCAGCAGCTTTGGGATTTCCTACGAGCAGTACTTC. Amino acids: CASSFGISYEQYF.